This TCR beta chain was observed in a study of T-cell reconstitution after alpha-beta-depleted transplantation in children. Preparation of the TCRbeta library involved a method that used unique molecular identifiers. TCRdb re-analysed the PCR reads in MiXCR, keeping a single row per CDR3 protein. The data hold some 500,000 distinct CDR3 sequences, with around 19% observed a single time. Germline V gives CDR1 MRHNA, CDR2 SNTAGT. V was clipped by 0 bases and J by 4 bases; unmatched bases: 1. The CDR3 has 14 amino acids. This clonotype was counted ten times or more. Sequenced here: PBMCs from the stem cell graft donor, sampled from the stem cell graft. The chain is built from TRBV6-4 and TRBJ2-3; 7 bases map to TRBD2. The TCR originated in a human donor who donated a stem cell graft to a child with acute lymphoblastic leukemia. DNA for the CDR3: TGTGCCAGCAGTGACTCGGGAGGGCCAGATACGCAGTATTTT. It specifies CASSDSGGPDTQYF.